These 29 T cell receptor beta chains originate from one sample sequenced in a study of OX40 agonist ivuxolimab in advanced cancers. Library prep was done by the immunoSEQ multiplex PCR assay. TCRdb retrieved this table from immuneACCESS and kept in-frame rearrangements only. Not all clones are present; in checked studies, unresolved V genes account for under half, and no reason is known for the remainder. Within this sample are 75,000 to 90,000 clones, with 75% to 90% of them counted one time only. The leading ten clones occupy 2% to 3% of the sample. The starting material was CD4+ or CD8+ T cells sorted from blood, obtained in a trial of the OX40 agonist ivuxolimab. These receptors were obtained from an adult with an advanced solid tumor such as melanoma, head and neck, liver or kidney cancer.

This chain connects TRBV10-2 to TRBJ1-2; maybe TRBD1 (6 bases). The CDR3 loop spans 16 amino acids. The germline V gene encodes CDR1 WSHSY and CDR2 SAAADI. V was trimmed by 2 bases and J by 0 bases, leaving 13 bases between them. CDR3: CASSEKGGHSNYGYTF. CDR3 DNA: TGCGCCAGCAGTGAGAAGGGGGGACACTCTAACTATGGCTACACCTTC.

This chain links TRBV28 with TRBJ1-4; unclear D gene. The CDR3 is made up of 15 amino acids. V was shortened by 4 bases and J by 6 bases, with 15 bases between the two germline ends. Germline V gives CDR1 MDHEN, CDR2 SYDVKM. The DNA of the CDR3 is TGTGCCAGCAGTTCTAACGACGTGCAGGATGAAAAACTGTTTTTT. Translating gives CASSSNDVQDEKLFF.

This clone was detected only once. The chain carries TRBV7-9 and TRBJ1-1; D is possibly TRBD1 (5 bases). The CDR3 runs 12 residues. V lost 5 bases, J lost 6 bases, and 10 bases lay in between. The V gene's germline CDR1 is SEHNR and CDR2 FQNEAQ (reference sequence). CDR3 sequence: CASSPLGAEAFF. DNA for the CDR3: TGTGCCAGCAGCCCGCTGGGGGCTGAAGCTTTCTTT.

This clone was seen more than once but under ten times. This chain joins TRBV28 and TRBJ1-4; D unresolved. Germline CDR1 MDHEN, CDR2 SYDVKM. CDR3 length: 14 amino acids. V was clipped by 2 bases and J by 5 bases, with 9 bases between them. Here the CDR3 reads CASSLSGKNEKLFF. In DNA form, the CDR3 reads TGTGCCAGCAGTTTAAGCGGGAAGAATGAAAAACTGTTTTTT.

The V call is TRBV28, the J call TRBJ2-7; 10 nucleotides line up with TRBD2. This CDR3 spans 15 amino acids. Germline CDR1 and CDR2: MDHEN and SYDVKM. V was clipped by 1 base and J by 6 bases; unmatched bases: 6. The CDR3 DNA sequence: TGTGCCAGCAGTTTATCGGGACTAGCGACGGGCGAGCAGTACTTC. Residues: CASSLSGLATGEQYF.

This clone turned up a few times. The chain has TRBV5-5 and TRBJ1-1, with D unclear. The CDR3 totals 12 residues. The V gene lost 4 bases and the J gene lost 0 bases, with 4 bases spanning the gap. CDR1 and CDR2 from the germline V gene are SGHKS and YYEKEE (reference sequence). The CDR3: CASSPLNTEAFF. The CDR3 bases are TGTGCCAGCAGCCCTCTGAACACTGAAGCTTTCTTT.

This clone was seen a few times. The chain employs TRBV5-5 and TRBJ1-1; D unresolved. Between the trimmed V and J ends, which lost 0 bases and 5 bases, there was a span of 11 bases. The length of the CDR3 is 14 residues. Germline assignment: CDR1 SGHKS and CDR2 YYEKEE (reference sequence). CDR3 loop: CASSLDSFRTEAFF. As DNA, the CDR3 is TGTGCCAGCAGCTTGGACAGTTTTAGGACTGAAGCTTTCTTT.

J is TRBJ2-1 and V is TRBV7-9; D is undetermined. The CDR3 contains 13 residues. V lost 1 base, J lost 4 bases, and 5 bases lay in between. Germline assignment: CDR1 SEHNR and CDR2 FQNEAQ (reference sequence). The CDR3 spells CASSLDAYNEQFF. The CDR3 DNA reads as TGTGCCAGCAGCTTAGACGCGTACAATGAGCAGTTCTTC.

The chain employs TRBV7-9 and TRBJ1-1, with D possibly TRBD1 on 6 matching bases. The V gene lost 2 bases and the J gene lost 8 bases, with 21 bases spanning the gap. CDR1 and CDR2 (germline): SEHNR, FQNEAQ (reference sequence). This CDR3 region has 16 residues. The CDR3 sequence is CASSLLGGIEAEEAFF. CDR3 nucleotide sequence: TGTGCCAGCAGCTTATTAGGGGGGATAGAGGCGGAAGAAGCTTTCTTT. The variable domain in full, completed from reference TRBV7-9 and TRBJ1-1, reads DTGVSQNPRHKITKRGQNVTFRCDPISEHNRLYWYRQTLGQGPEFLTYFQNEAQLEKSRLLSDRFSAERPKGSFSTLEIQRTEQGDSAMYLCASSLLGGIEAEEAFFGQGTRLTVV.

In this sample, this clone turned up once. The chain employs TRBV7-2 and TRBJ2-1; D is unresolved. CDR3 length equals 14 residues. V gave up 5 bases and J gave up 0 bases, with 8 bases separating them. Germline V gene sequence: CDR1 SGHTA, CDR2 FQGNSA. CDR3 sequence reads: CASSRWSSYNEQFF. The CDR3 DNA reads TGTGCCAGCAGCCGCTGGTCCTCCTACAATGAGCAGTTCTTC.

This clone has just one count. The rearrangement joins TRBV7-2 to TRBJ1-5, with a weak D call TRBD1 (5 bases). Germline CDR1 SGHTA, CDR2 FQGNSA. The CDR3 spans 14 residues. Trimming left V 4 bases short and J 9 bases short, with 16 bases between. The CDR3 protein is CASSSGTQGRPQHF. CDR3 coding DNA: TGTGCCAGCAGCTCGGGGACCCAAGGGAGGCCCCAGCATTTT. The variable domain in full, completed from reference TRBV7-2 and TRBJ1-5, reads GAGVSQSPSNKVTEKGKDVELRCDPISGHTALYWYRQSLGQGLEFLIYFQGNSAPDKSGLPSDRFSAERTGGSVSTLTIQRTQQEDSAVYLCASSSGTQGRPQHFGDGTRLSIL.

Regarding this clone: Other DNA sequences in the sample encode the same CDR3. V gene TRBV30 combines with J gene TRBJ2-7, with D tentatively TRBD1 (6 bases). V was shortened by 0 bases and J by 6 bases, with 9 bases between the two germline ends. This CDR3 is built from 12 residues. Germline CDR1 is GTSNPN and CDR2 is SVGIG (reference sequence). The CDR3 protein is CAWSVLRGEQYF. In DNA form, the CDR3 reads TGTGCCTGGAGTGTACTCAGGGGCGAGCAGTACTTC.

The chain uses TRBV9 and TRBJ2-3; D not resolved. The V and J ends lost 2 bases and 2 bases respectively, with 15 bases between them. The germline V gene encodes CDR1 SGDLS and CDR2 YYNGEE. The CDR3 spans 16 residues. This CDR3 is CASSVLPGYPTDTQYF. The CDR3 DNA is TGTGCCAGCAGCGTTCTTCCGGGCTACCCCACAGATACGCAGTATTTT.

The V call is TRBV30, the J call TRBJ1-5, with D perhaps TRBD1 (5 bases). Trimming pared 6 bases from V and 1 base from J, leaving 13 bases between. The CDR3 is 14 residues long. The germline V gene has CDR1 GTSNPN and CDR2 SVGIG (reference sequence). CDR3 coding DNA: TGTGCCTGTCAGAGGGGTGGGAGCAATCAGCCCCAGCATTTT. It codes for CACQRGGSNQPQHF.

The sample holds a few counts of this clone. This chain links TRBV7-9 with TRBJ1-4, with D uncertain. The germline V gene has CDR1 SEHNR and CDR2 FQNEAQ (reference sequence). CDR3 length: 14 residues. V lost 1 base to trimming and J lost 14 bases, with 17 bases between them. CDR3 bases: TGTGCCAGCAGCTTAGTTGGGTTTGGGTCATTCCTGTTTTTT. Encoded protein: CASSLVGFGSFLFF.

The rearrangement joins TRBV4-1 to TRBJ1-1, with D perhaps matching TRBD1 (5 bases). The CDR3 covers 16 residues. Germline CDR1 MGHRA, CDR2 YSYEKL. Trimming shortened V by 0 bases and J by 4 bases, and 15 bases separated the two germline ends. The CDR3 spells CASSQEAQGWPTEAFF. In DNA form, the CDR3 reads TGCGCCAGCAGCCAAGAGGCCCAGGGATGGCCCACTGAAGCTTTCTTT.

The chain couples TRBV5-1 to TRBJ2-7, with 7 bases that match TRBD2. The CDR3 runs to 15 residues. V trimming: 0 bases; J trimming: 0 bases; junction bases outside the gene matches: 3. Germline V CDR1 and CDR2: SGHRS, YFSETQ. CDR3 in amino acids: CASSLAGGYSYEQYF. The DNA of the CDR3 is TGCGCCAGCAGCTTGGCCGGGGGGTACTCCTACGAGCAGTACTTC.

The V call is TRBV10-3, the J call TRBJ2-1, with no clear D. This CDR3 comprises 13 residues. Germline V gene sequence: CDR1 ENHRY, CDR2 SYGVKD. The germline V and J ends were trimmed by 11 bases and 1 base, with 12 bases remaining between them. CDR3 DNA: TGTGCCGTACGATCCCAGTCCTACAATGAGCAGTTCTTC. This translates into CAVRSQSYNEQFF.

This sequence joins TRBV19 and TRBJ2-2; tentatively, D is TRBD1 or TRBD2 (5 bases each). The V and J ends lost 10 bases and 5 bases respectively, with 17 bases between them. Germline loops: CDR1 LNHDA, CDR2 SQIVND (reference sequence). The CDR3 is made up of 14 amino acids. The CDR3 here is CATNRDPVTGELFF. In nucleotides, the CDR3 is TGTGCCACAAACCGGGACCCCGTTACCGGGGAGCTGTTTTTT.

The chain couples TRBV28 to TRBJ1-1; D perhaps matches TRBD1 (5 bases). CDR3 length: 14 residues. The germline V gene has CDR1 MDHEN and CDR2 SYDVKM. V lost 2 bases, J lost 4 bases, and 11 bases lay in between. The chain's CDR3 is CASSLLGTGTEAFF. The CDR3 nucleotides read TGTGCCAGCAGTTTACTCGGGACGGGCACTGAAGCTTTCTTT.

DNA of the CDR3: TGTGCCAGCAGTTGGAGACAGGGGGACATTCAGTACTTC. This encodes CASSWRQGDIQYF. The rearrangement links TRBV27 to TRBJ2-4; 9 bases line up with TRBD1. The V and J ends lost 4 bases and 8 bases, in that order; junction bases with no gene match: 3. Germline V gene sequence: CDR1 MNHEY, CDR2 SMNVEV (reference sequence). The CDR3 runs 13 residues.

This chain uses TRBV28 with TRBJ2-2, with D unclear. This CDR3 is built from 12 residues. V was cut by 6 bases and J by 8 bases, with 10 bases left in between. Germline values: CDR1 MDHEN, CDR2 SYDVKM. The CDR3 loop reads CASSPFSGELFF. DNA for the CDR3: TGTGCCAGCAGCCCTTTTTCGGGGGAGCTGTTTTTT.

This clone was seen once. V and J are TRBV2 and TRBJ1-2, with no clear D. This CDR3 spans 12 amino acids. Per the germline V gene, CDR1 is SNHLY and CDR2 is FYNNEI. Trimming shortened V by 6 bases and J by 4 bases, and 9 bases separated the two germline ends. This chain's CDR3 is CASRDSIYGYTF. CDR3 nucleotide sequence: TGTGCCAGCAGAGATTCAATCTATGGCTACACCTTC.

The CDR3 sequence is CASSSSDRAEGEKLFF. The CDR3 DNA follows: TGTGCCAGCAGCTCCAGCGACAGGGCTGAGGGAGAAAAACTGTTTTTT. The rearrangement links TRBV11-2 to TRBJ1-4, with TRBD1 identical over 7 bases. The CDR3 totals 16 residues. V was clipped by 4 bases and J by 8 bases; unmatched bases: 13. Germline-derived CDR1 and CDR2 are SGHAT and FQNNGV.

This clone was counted a few times. This rearrangement joins TRBV7-2 to TRBJ1-5; the D is unclear. The V gene's germline CDR1 is SGHTA and CDR2 FQGNSA. V lost 2 bases, J lost 1 base, and 3 bases lay in between. This CDR3 is 13 amino acids long. DNA for the CDR3: TGTGCCAGCAGCTTAAGGAGCAATCAGCCCCAGCATTTT. Protein: CASSLRSNQPQHF. The whole variable domain, remainder taken from reference TRBV7-2 and TRBJ1-5, is GAGVSQSPSNKVTEKGKDVELRCDPISGHTALYWYRQSLGQGLEFLIYFQGNSAPDKSGLPSDRFSAERTGGSVSTLTIQRTQQEDSAVYLCASSLRSNQPQHFGDGTRLSIL.

The count of this clone is one. Other nucleotide sequences from this sample produce the same CDR3. The chain combines TRBV18 with TRBJ2-5; no clear D. The CDR3 runs 11 residues. The V end lost 3 bases, the J end lost 3 bases, and 2 bases lay between the germline ends. Germline V lookup: CDR1 KGHSH, CDR2 LQKENI. For the CDR3, the DNA is TGTGCCAGCTCACCGGAAGAGACCCAGTACTTC. This encodes CASSPEETQYF. Drawing the rest from reference TRBV18 and TRBJ2-5, the complete variable domain is NAGVMQNPRHLVRRRGQEARLRCSPMKGHSHVYWYRQLPEEGLKFMVYLQKENIIDESGMPKERFSAEFPKEGPSILRIQQVVRGDSAAYFCASSPEETQYFGPGTRLLVL.

DNA for the CDR3: TGTGCCTGGAGGGGAGTGAGCCAAGCGGCGCAGTATTTT. The encoded protein is CAWRGVSQAAQYF. The V and J genes are TRBV30 and TRBJ2-3, with D possibly matching TRBD2 (5 bases). CDR1 and CDR2 (germline): GTSNPN, SVGIG (reference sequence). V was trimmed by 3 bases and J by 10 bases, leaving 17 bases between them. CDR3 length equals 13 residues.

The J gene is TRBJ1-2, the V gene TRBV7-9; the D is unclear. Germline CDR1 is SEHNR and CDR2 is FQNEAQ (reference sequence). The CDR3 is made up of 12 amino acids. V was shortened by 0 bases and J by 8 bases, with 7 bases between the two germline ends. The CDR3 sequence: CASSLAGRGYTF. CDR3 nucleotide sequence: TGTGCCAGCAGCTTAGCAGGAAGGGGCTACACCTTC.

The genes are TRBV5-1 and TRBJ2-3; 8 nucleotides line up with TRBD1. The germline V gene encodes CDR1 SGHRS and CDR2 YFSETQ. The J segment lost 1 base and the V segment lost 7 bases, leaving 8 bases of the junction unmatched. CDR3 length equals 15 residues. CDR3 coding DNA: TGCGCCAGCGACGCAGGGGGCGCAGGCACAGATACGCAGTATTTT. As protein: CASDAGGAGTDTQYF.